This TCR beta chain stems from a study of T-cell reconstitution after alpha-beta-depleted transplantation in children. Study observations and caveats: Some patients owed their high day-60 TCRbeta diversity to surviving recipient T cells and thymic progenitors. Expanded clones from the graft, numbering several hundred, reportedly supplied alpha-beta T cells about two months after transplant. At the one-year point after transplant, T-cell counts and TCRbeta diversity were found to come mostly from T cells that had been newly produced.

Looked up from germline, CDR1 is MNHEY and CDR2 is SMNVEV (reference sequence). The CDR3 totals 13 residues. V lost 2 bases and J lost 9, with 11 bases in between. At least ten counts were recorded for this clonotype. Its antigen is still unknown. The authors prepared the TCRbeta library with unique molecular identifiers. TCRdb ran MiXCR on the PCR reads and lists one entry per CDR3 protein. The sample has approximately 500,000 distinct CDR3 sequences, roughly a tenth seen once. The receptor was derived from a child younger than 10 with inherited bone marrow failure, due to receive a stem cell transplant. The sample in question was PBMCs, obtained before TCRalphabeta/CD19-depleted stem cell transplant. The chain couples TRBV27 to TRBJ2-1; D not resolved. The CDR3 reads CASSLGLPIEQFF. CDR3 in DNA: TGTGCCAGCAGTTTAGGGCTACCCATTGAGCAGTTCTTC.